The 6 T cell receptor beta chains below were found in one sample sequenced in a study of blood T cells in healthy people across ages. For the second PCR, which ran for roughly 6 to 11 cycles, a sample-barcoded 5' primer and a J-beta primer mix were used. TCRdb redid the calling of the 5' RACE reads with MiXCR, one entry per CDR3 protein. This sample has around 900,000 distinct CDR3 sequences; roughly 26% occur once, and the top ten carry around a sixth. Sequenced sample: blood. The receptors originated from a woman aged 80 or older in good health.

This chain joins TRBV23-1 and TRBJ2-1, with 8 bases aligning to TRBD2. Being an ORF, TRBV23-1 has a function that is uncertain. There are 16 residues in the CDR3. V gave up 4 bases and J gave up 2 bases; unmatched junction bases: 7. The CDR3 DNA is TGCGCCAGCAGTCGGATCGGGGGGGCCACCTACAATGAGCAGTTCTTC. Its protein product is CASSRIGGATYNEQFF.

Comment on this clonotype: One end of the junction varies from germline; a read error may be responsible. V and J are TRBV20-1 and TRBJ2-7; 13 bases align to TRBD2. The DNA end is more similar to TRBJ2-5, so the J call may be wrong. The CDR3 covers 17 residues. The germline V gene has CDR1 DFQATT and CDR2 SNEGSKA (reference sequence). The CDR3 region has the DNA TGCAGTGCTAGAGGGACTAGCGGGAGCTCGAATCAAGGGACCCAGTACTTC. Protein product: CSARGTSGSSNQGTQYF.

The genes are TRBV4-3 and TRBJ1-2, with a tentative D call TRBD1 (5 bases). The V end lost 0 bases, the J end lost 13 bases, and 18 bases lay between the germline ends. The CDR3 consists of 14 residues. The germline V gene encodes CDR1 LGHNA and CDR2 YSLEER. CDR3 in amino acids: CASSQETGGAGGTF. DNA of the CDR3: TGCGCCAGCAGCCAAGAGACGGGAGGGGCGGGGGGCACCTTC.

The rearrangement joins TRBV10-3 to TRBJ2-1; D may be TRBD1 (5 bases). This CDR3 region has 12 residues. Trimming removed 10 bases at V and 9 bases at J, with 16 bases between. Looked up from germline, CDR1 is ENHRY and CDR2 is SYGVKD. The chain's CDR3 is CASTRDLGEQFF. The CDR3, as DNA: TGTGCCAGCACCAGGGATTTAGGTGAGCAGTTCTTC.

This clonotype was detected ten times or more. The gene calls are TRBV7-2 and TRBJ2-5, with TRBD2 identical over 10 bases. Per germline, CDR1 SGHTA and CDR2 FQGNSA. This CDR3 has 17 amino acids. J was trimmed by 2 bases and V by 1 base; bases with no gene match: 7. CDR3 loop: CASSLGASGGVQETQYF. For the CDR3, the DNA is TGTGCCAGCAGCTTAGGGGCTAGCGGGGGCGTACAAGAGACCCAGTACTTC.

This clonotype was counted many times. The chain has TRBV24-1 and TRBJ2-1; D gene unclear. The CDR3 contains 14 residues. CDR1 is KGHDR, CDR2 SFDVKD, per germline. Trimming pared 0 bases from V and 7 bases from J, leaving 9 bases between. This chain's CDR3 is CATSDLGVRNEQFF. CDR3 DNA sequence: TGTGCCACCAGTGATTTGGGGGTTAGGAATGAGCAGTTCTTC.